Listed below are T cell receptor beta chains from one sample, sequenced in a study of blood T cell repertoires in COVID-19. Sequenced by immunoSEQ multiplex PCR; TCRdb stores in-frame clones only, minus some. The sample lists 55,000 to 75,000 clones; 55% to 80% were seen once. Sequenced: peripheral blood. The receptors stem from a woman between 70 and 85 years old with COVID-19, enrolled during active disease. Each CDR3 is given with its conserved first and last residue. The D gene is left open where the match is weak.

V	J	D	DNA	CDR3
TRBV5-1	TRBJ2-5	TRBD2	TGCGCCAGCAGCCTATCCTTTAGCGGGAGGGCCAGTGAGACCCAGTACTTC	CASSLSFSGRASETQYF
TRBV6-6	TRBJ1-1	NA	TGTGCCAGCAGCCTCAGGGGTACTGAAGCTTTCTTT	CASSLRGTEAFF
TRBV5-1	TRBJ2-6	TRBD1	TGCGCCAGCAGCTCTGGACAGGGAACTTCTGGGGCCAACGTCCTGACTTTC	CASSSGQGTSGANVLTF
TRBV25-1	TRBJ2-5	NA	TGTGCCAGCAAGAAGACAGAGCAAGAGACCCAGTACTTC	CASKKTEQETQYF
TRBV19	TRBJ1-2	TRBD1	TGTGCCAGTAGTACAGATCTTGGGACAGGAACCTATGGCTACACCTTC	CASSTDLGTGTYGYTF
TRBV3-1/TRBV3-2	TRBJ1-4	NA	TGTGCCAGCAGCCCGGACACCGTTAATGAAAAACTGTTTTTT	CASSPDTVNEKLFF
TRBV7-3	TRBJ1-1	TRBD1	TGTGCCAGCAGCGTCGACAGGGGCTTTGAAGCTTTCTTT	CASSVDRGFEAFF
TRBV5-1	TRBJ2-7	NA	TGCGCCAGCAGCTTCCACCCCGGGACATTAACGATTTCCTACGAGCAGTACTTC	CASSFHPGTLTISYEQYF
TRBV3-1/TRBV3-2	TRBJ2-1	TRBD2	TGTGCCAGCAGCCATTTAGCGGGAGTCGGCATTACGAGTATCGACAATGAGCAGTTCTTC	CASSHLAGVGITSIDNEQFF
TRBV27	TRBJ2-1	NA	TGTGCCAGCAGGCTCGGGGTGACCTCCTACAATGAGCAGTTCTTC	CASRLGVTSYNEQFF
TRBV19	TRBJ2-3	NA	TGTGCCAGTAGTGTATACGGGTCGTCAGATACGCAGTATTTT	CASSVYGSSDTQYF
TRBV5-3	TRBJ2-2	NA	TGTGCCAGAAGCTTGTTCCTGGGGAGAGGCACCGGGGAGCTGTTTTTT	CARSLFLGRGTGELFF
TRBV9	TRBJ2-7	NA	TGTGCCAGCAGCCCTGCAGGGGAAGGAAGGTACGAGCAGTACTTC	CASSPAGEGRYEQYF
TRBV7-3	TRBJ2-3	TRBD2	TGTGCCAGCAGCTCGGGACTAGCGGGGGTGACAGATACGCAGTATTTT	CASSSGLAGVTDTQYF